This record covers a single T cell receptor (beta chain). These data are taken from a study of T-cell reconstitution after alpha-beta-depleted transplantation in children. Unique molecular identifiers tagged the TCRbeta library. TCRdb recomputed calls from the PCR reads with MiXCR, one row per CDR3 protein. This sample yields hundreds of thousands of distinct CDR3 sequences, of which 15% to 20% are seen a single time; roughly 3.3% belongs to the top ten. The germline V gene has CDR1 SGHRS and CDR2 YFSETQ. J lost 8 bases, V lost 4 bases, and 8 bases had no gene match. CDR3 length: 14 residues. The sequence came from a human donor who donated a stem cell graft to a child with acute lymphoblastic leukemia. Sequencing used PBMCs from the stem cell graft donor, obtained from the stem cell graft. The rearrangement uses TRBV5-1 and TRBJ2-1; 8 bases fit TRBD2. The chain's CDR3 is CASSHSGTRDEQFF. In nucleotides, the CDR3 is TGCGCCAGCAGCCACAGCGGGACTAGGGATGAGCAGTTCTTC. Combining the CDR3 with reference TRBV5-1 and TRBJ2-1 gives the whole variable domain KAGVTQTPRYLIKTRGQQVTLSCSPISGHRSVSWYQQTPGQGLQFLFEYFSETQRNKGNFPGRFSGRQFSNSRSEMNVSTLELGDSALYLCASSHSGTRDEQFFGPGTRLTVL.